What follows are 3 T cell receptor beta chains derived from one specimen sequenced in a study of cytomegalovirus exposure and HLA in healthy donors. The PCR contained 60 Vbeta and 13 Jbeta primers. Data came from immunoSEQ multiplex PCR; TCRdb stores just in-frame clones and leaves some out. The profile covers about 54,000 clones, with approximately 86% appearing a single time and approximately 3% taken by the ten largest. Sample: PBMCs. The receptors stem from a woman younger than 35 in good health and CMV-seronegative.

This clone was seen just once. The rearrangement links TRBV4-1 to TRBJ2-2; 9 nucleotides match TRBD2. Per the germline V gene, CDR1 is MGHRA and CDR2 is YSYEKL. The J segment lost 3 bases and the V segment lost 4 bases, leaving 6 bases of the junction unmatched. The CDR3 has 16 amino acids. Here the CDR3 reads CASSLGTSPDTGELFF. CDR3 bases: TGCGCCAGCAGCCTGGGGACTAGCCCCGACACCGGGGAGCTGTTTTTT.

The CDR3 region has the DNA TGTGCCAGCAGCCCGTCGGGGGAAGGCTATGGCTACACCTTC. Its translation: CASSPSGEGYGYTF. V is TRBV9 and J is TRBJ1-2, with D perhaps matching TRBD1 (5 bases). The CDR3 extends over 14 amino acids. Trimming cost V 4 bases and J 4 bases, with 14 bases left between them. The germline CDR1 and CDR2 sequences are SGDLS and YYNGEE.

The chain combines TRBV7-9 with TRBJ1-3, with D possibly being TRBD1 (5 bases). This CDR3 is built from 14 residues. The germline V gene has CDR1 SEHNR and CDR2 FQNEAQ (reference sequence). V lost 5 bases to trimming and J lost 4 bases, with 12 bases between them. The CDR3 loop is CASSPGTAGNTIYF. DNA of the CDR3: TGTGCCAGCAGCCCAGGGACTGCCGGAAACACCATATATTTT.